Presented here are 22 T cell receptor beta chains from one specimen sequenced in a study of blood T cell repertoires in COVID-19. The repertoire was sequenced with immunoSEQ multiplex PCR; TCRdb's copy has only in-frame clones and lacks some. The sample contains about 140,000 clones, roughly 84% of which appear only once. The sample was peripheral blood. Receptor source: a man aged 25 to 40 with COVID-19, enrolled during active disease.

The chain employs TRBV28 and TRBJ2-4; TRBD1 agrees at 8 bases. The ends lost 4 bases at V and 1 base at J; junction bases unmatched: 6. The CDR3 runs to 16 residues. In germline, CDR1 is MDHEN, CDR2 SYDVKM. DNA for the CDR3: TGTGCCAGCAGTTCCCAGGGGGCTTTCGCCAAAAACATTCAGTACTTC. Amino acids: CASSSQGAFAKNIQYF.

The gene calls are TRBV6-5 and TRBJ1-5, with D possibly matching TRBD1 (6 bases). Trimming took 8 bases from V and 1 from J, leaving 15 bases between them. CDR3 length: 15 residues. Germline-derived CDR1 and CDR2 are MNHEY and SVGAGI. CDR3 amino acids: CASLGGATSNQPQHF. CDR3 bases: TGTGCCAGCCTTGGGGGGGCGACGAGCAATCAGCCCCAGCATTTT.

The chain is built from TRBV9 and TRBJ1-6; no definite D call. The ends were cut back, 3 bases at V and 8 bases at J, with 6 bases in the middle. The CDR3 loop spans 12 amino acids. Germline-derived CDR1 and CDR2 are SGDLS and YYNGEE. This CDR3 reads CASSANDSPLHF. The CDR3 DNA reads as TGTGCCAGCAGCGCCAATGATTCACCCCTCCACTTT.

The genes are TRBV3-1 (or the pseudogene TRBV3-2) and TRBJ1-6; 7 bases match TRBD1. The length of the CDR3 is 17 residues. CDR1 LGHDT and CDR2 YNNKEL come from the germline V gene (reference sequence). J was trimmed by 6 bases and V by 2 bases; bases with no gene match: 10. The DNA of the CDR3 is TGTGCCAGCAGCCAAAGTGATAGGACAGGCACTAATTCACCCCTCCACTTT. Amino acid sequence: CASSQSDRTGTNSPLHF.

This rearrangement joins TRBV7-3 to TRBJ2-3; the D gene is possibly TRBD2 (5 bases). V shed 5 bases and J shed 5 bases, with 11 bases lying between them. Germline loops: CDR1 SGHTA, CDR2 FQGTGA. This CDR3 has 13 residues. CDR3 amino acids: CASSRAVGDTQYF. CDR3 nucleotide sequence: TGTGCCAGCAGCCGAGCGGTAGGAGATACGCAGTATTTT.

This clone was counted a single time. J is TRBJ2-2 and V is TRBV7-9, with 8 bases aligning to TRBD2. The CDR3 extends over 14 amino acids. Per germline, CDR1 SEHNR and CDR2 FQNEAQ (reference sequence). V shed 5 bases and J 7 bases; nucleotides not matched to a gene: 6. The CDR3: CASSRAGADGELFF. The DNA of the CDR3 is TGTGCCAGCAGCCGAGCGGGAGCGGACGGGGAGCTGTTTTTT.

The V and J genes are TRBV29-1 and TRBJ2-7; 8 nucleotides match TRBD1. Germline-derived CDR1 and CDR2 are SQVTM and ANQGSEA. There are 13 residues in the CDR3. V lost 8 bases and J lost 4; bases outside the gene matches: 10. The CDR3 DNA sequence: TGCAGCCCGCCGGGACAGGAGCAGTACGAGCAGTACTTC. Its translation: CSPPGQEQYEQYF.

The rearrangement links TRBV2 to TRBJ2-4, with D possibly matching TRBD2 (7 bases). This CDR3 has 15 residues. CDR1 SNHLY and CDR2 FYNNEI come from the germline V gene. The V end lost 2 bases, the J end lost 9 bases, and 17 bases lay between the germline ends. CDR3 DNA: TGTGCCAGCAGTGAAAGGGTCTCGAGGGGGGGCATTCAGTACTTC. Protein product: CASSERVSRGGIQYF.

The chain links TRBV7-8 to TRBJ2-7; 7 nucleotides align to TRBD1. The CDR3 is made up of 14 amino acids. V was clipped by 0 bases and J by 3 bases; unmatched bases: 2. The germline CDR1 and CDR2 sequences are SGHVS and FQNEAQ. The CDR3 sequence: CASSLAAGGYEQYF. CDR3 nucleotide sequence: TGTGCCAGCAGCTTAGCGGCAGGGGGCTACGAGCAGTACTTC.

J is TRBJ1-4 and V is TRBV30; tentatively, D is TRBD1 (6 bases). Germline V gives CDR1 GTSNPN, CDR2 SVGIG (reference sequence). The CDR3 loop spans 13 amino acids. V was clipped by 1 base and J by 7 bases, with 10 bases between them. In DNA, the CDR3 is TGTGCCTGGAGTGGGACAGAGAGTGAAAAACTGTTTTTT. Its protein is CAWSGTESEKLFF.

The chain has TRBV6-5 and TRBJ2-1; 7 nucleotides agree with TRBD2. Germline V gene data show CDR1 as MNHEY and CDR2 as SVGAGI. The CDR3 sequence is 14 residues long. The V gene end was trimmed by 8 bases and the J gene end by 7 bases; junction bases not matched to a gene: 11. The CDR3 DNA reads TGTGCCAGCGAGGGAGGGGCTCAAGGAAATGAGCAGTTCTTC. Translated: CASEGGAQGNEQFF.

The CDR3 bases are TGCAGCGTGGAACAGGGTAACAATGAGCAGTTCTTC. It encodes CSVEQGNNEQFF. The rearrangement links TRBV29-1 to TRBJ2-1, with a tentative D call TRBD1 (6 bases). The germline V and J ends were trimmed by 6 bases and 5 bases, with 11 bases remaining between them. CDR1 is SQVTM and CDR2 is ANQGSEA in the germline V gene. The CDR3 is made up of 12 amino acids.

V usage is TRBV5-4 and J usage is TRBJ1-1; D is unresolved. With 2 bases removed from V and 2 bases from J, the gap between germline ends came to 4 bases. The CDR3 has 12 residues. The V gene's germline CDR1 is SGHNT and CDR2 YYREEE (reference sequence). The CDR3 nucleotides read TGTGCCAGCAGCTTAGCTAACACTGAAGCTTTCTTT. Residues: CASSLANTEAFF.

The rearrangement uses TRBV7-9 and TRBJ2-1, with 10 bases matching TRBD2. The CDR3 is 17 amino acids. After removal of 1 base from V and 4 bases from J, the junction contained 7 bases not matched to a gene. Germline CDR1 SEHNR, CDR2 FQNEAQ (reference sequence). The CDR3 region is CASSLGLAGVAYNEQFF. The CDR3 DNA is TGTGCCAGCAGCTTAGGTCTAGCGGGAGTAGCGTACAATGAGCAGTTCTTC.

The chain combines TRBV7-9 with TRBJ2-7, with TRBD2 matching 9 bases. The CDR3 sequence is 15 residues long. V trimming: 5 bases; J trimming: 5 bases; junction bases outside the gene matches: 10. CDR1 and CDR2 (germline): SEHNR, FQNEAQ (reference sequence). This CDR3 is CASSRGAGGPDEQYF. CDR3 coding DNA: TGTGCCAGCAGCCGGGGGGCGGGAGGGCCAGACGAGCAGTACTTC.

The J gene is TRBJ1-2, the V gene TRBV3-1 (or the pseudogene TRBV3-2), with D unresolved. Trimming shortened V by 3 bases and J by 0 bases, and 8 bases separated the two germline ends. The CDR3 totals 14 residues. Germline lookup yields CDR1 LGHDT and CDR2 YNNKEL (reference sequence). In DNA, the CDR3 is TGTGCCAGCAGCCACAGCGACTCTAACTATGGCTACACCTTC. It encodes CASSHSDSNYGYTF.

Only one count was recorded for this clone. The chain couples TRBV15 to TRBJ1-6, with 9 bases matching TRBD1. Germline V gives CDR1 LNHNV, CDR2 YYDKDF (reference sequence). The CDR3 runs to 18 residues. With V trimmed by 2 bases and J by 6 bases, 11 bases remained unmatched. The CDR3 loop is CATSRRVMGGQGNSPLHF. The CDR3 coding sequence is TGTGCCACCAGCAGACGTGTGATGGGGGGACAGGGTAATTCACCCCTCCACTTT. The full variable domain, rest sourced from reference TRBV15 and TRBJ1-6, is DAMVIQNPRYQVTQFGKPVTLSCSQTLNHNVMYWYQQKSSQAPKLLFHYYDKDFNNEADTPDNFQSRRPNTSFCFLDIRSPGLGDTAMYLCATSRRVMGGQGNSPLHFGNGTRLTVT.

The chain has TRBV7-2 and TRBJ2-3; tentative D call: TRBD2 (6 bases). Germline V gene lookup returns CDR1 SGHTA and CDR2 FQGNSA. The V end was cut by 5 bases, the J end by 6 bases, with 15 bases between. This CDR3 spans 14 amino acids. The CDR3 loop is CASSETSFDDTQYF. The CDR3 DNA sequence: TGTGCCAGCAGCGAGACTAGTTTTGATGATACGCAGTATTTT. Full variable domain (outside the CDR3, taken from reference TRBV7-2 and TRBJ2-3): GAGVSQSPSNKVTEKGKDVELRCDPISGHTALYWYRQSLGQGLEFLIYFQGNSAPDKSGLPSDRFSAERTGGSVSTLTIQRTQQEDSAVYLCASSETSFDDTQYFGPGTRLTVL.

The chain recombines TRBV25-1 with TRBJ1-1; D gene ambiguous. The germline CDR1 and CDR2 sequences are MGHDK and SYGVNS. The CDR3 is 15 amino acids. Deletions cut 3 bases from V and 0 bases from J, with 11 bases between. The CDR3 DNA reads TGTGCCAGCAGTGATAGTAATGCGATGAACACTGAAGCTTTCTTT. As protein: CASSDSNAMNTEAFF.

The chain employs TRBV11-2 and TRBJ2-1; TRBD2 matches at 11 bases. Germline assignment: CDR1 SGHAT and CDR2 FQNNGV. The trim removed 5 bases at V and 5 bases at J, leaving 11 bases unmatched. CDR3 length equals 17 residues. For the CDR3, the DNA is TGTGCCAGCAGCCCCCGAGTAGCGGGAGGGCCAGACAATGAGCAGTTCTTC. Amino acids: CASSPRVAGGPDNEQFF. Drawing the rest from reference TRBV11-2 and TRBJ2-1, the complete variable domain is EAGVAQSPRYKIIEKRQSVAFWCNPISGHATLYWYQQILGQGPKLLIQFQNNGVVDDSQLPKDRFSAERLKGVDSTLKIQPAKLEDSAVYLCASSPRVAGGPDNEQFFGPGTRLTVL.

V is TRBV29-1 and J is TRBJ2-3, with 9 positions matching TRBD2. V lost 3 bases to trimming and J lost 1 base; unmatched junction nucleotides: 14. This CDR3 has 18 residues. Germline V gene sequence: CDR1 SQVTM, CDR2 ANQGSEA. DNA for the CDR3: TGCAGCGTTGATTGGGATGCGGGAGGGACTGTGGGCACAGATACGCAGTATTTT. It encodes CSVDWDAGGTVGTDTQYF.

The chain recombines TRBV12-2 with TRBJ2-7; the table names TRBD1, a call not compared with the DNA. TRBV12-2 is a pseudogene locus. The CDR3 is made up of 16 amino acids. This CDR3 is CASRPSCQASSYEQYF. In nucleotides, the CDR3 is TGTGCAAGTCGCCCCTCGTGCCAGGCAAGCTCCTACGAGCAGTACTTC.